These 22 T cell receptor beta chains came from one sample sequenced in a study of read filtering for tumor transcriptome and immune sequencing. Molecular barcoded adaptors covering alpha/delta and beta/gamma chains were used on approximately 400 ng RNA. TCRdb reprocessed the reads via MiXCR and lists one record per CDR3 protein. Among 75,000 to 95,000 distinct CDR3 sequences listed, about 12% were seen once. The sample taken for sequencing was a population of CD138-negative cells sorted from bone marrow. Receptors were obtained from a donor at least 40 years old with multiple myeloma.

This clonotype was detected ten times or more. This chain links TRBV5-1 with TRBJ1-5; D may be TRBD1 (5 bases). V lost 0 bases, J lost 2 bases, and 6 bases lay in between. This CDR3 region has 14 residues. Germline V gene lookup returns CDR1 SGHRS and CDR2 YFSETQ. The DNA for the CDR3 is TGCGCCAGCAGCTTGGAAGGGGGCAATCAGCCCCAGCATTTT. Its protein product is CASSLEGGNQPQHF.

This clonotype was recorded many times. The genes are TRBV13 and TRBJ2-1; no clear D. Germline-derived CDR1 and CDR2 are PRHDT and FYEKMQ (reference sequence). This CDR3 region has 12 residues. V dropped 0 bases and J dropped 6 bases, with 3 bases sitting between them. This chain's CDR3 is CASSLGGNEQFF. CDR3 nucleotide sequence: TGTGCCAGCAGCTTAGGAGGCAATGAGCAGTTCTTC. The whole variable domain, remainder taken from reference TRBV13 and TRBJ2-1, is AAGVIQSPRHLIKEKRETATLKCYPIPRHDTVYWYQQGPGQDPQFLISFYEKMQSDKGSIPDRFSAQQFSDYHSELNMSSLELGDSALYFCASSLGGNEQFFGPGTRLTVL.

This clonotype showed up many times. The chain links TRBV2 to TRBJ1-2, with no clear D. The CDR3 has 12 amino acids. Germline V CDR1 and CDR2: SNHLY, FYNNEI. Trimming removed 6 bases from V and 0 bases from J, with 5 bases in between. The CDR3 nucleotides are TGTGCCAGCAGCCAGACTAACTATGGCTACACCTTC. Its translation is CASSQTNYGYTF.

This clonotype was counted ten times or more. The chain joins TRBV3-1 to TRBJ2-1; D gene ambiguous. Deletions cut 0 bases from V and 5 bases from J, with 11 bases between. This CDR3 comprises 15 residues. Germline V gene data show CDR1 as LGHDT and CDR2 as YNNKEL (reference sequence). For the CDR3, the DNA is TGTGCCAGCAGCCAAGATCTGGGCGAAAACAATGAGCAGTTCTTC. This gives the protein CASSQDLGENNEQFF.

Points on this clonotype: One base away lies a much larger clone, so this may be a sequencing read error. This sequence joins TRBV6-6 and TRBJ1-5; weak D call: TRBD1 (5 bases). Trimming pared 2 bases from V and 5 bases from J, leaving 13 bases between. There are 15 residues in the CDR3. Germline V lookup: CDR1 MNHNY, CDR2 SVGAGI (reference sequence). The CDR3 spells CASSYPGTGDQPQHF. CDR3 in DNA: TGTGCCAGCAGTTACCCTGGGACGGGCGATCAGCCCCAGCATTTT.

In regard to this clonotype: One base separates it from a far larger clone, so it is likely a read error. The chain carries TRBV7-2 and TRBJ2-7; no reliable D call. The CDR3 has 17 residues. Germline V gene sequence: CDR1 SGHTA, CDR2 FQGNSA. Trimming cost V 5 bases and J 0 bases, with 20 bases left between them. The CDR3 nucleotides read TGTGCCAGCAGCCCATACCCCTATAGCTTTAGCTCCTACGAGCAGTACTTC. As protein: CASSPYPYSFSSYEQYF.

This clonotype came up many times. The J gene is TRBJ2-1, the V gene TRBV7-2; 7 bases match TRBD2. V lost 5 bases and J lost 7; bases outside the gene matches: 11. Germline CDR1 SGHTA, CDR2 FQGNSA. This CDR3 has 15 amino acids. The CDR3 coding sequence is TGTGCCAGCAGCCAAAGCGGGAATTCTTATAATGAGCAGTTCTTC. Amino acids: CASSQSGNSYNEQFF.

This clonotype was seen at least ten times. The V and J genes are TRBV7-3 and TRBJ2-1; 11 positions match TRBD2. Trimming removed 5 bases from V and 1 base from J; junction bases left unmatched: 1. The CDR3 totals 15 residues. From germline, CDR1 is SGHTA and CDR2 FQGTGA. The CDR3 is CASSPSGRSYNEQFF. The CDR3, as DNA: TGTGCCAGCAGCCCTAGCGGGAGGTCCTACAATGAGCAGTTCTTC.

The gene calls are TRBV5-1 and TRBJ2-1, with a tentative D call TRBD2 (6 bases). Per the germline V gene, CDR1 is SGHRS and CDR2 is YFSETQ. The CDR3 is 17 residues long. V was pared by 4 bases and J by 4 bases, with 21 bases between. CDR3: CASSPGLSQGFYNEQFF. CDR3 DNA sequence: TGCGCCAGCAGCCCGGGACTTTCTCAAGGTTTTTACAATGAGCAGTTCTTC.

The gene calls are TRBV20-1 and TRBJ2-1, with 11 bases fitting TRBD2. From germline, CDR1 is DFQATT and CDR2 SNEGSKA (reference sequence). This CDR3 contains 14 residues. V gave up 4 bases and J gave up 9 bases; unmatched junction bases: 8. CDR3: CSAISGRASGEQFF. Written as DNA, the CDR3 is TGCAGTGCTATTAGCGGGAGGGCCAGTGGTGAGCAGTTCTTC.

This clonotype has at least ten counts. This chain connects TRBV4-2 to TRBJ2-2; D is perhaps TRBD1 (5 bases). The length of the CDR3 is 16 residues. V dropped 2 bases and J dropped 0 bases, with 10 bases sitting between them. CDR1 and CDR2 from the germline V gene are LGHNA and YNFKEQ. The CDR3 DNA sequence: TGTGCCAGCAGCCAACTGACAGACTCGAACACCGGGGAGCTGTTTTTT. Protein: CASSQLTDSNTGELFF.

Ten or more counts support this clonotype. The chain recombines TRBV19 with TRBJ1-6; no firm D call. Trimming took 7 bases from V and 10 from J, leaving 20 bases between them. Germline CDR1 is LNHDA and CDR2 is SQIVND (reference sequence). The CDR3 is 15 residues long. Written as DNA, the CDR3 is TGTGCCAGTACTCGGACGAAAATAGGGCAGTCACCCCTCCACTTT. Protein: CASTRTKIGQSPLHF. Supplemented by reference TRBV19 and TRBJ1-6, the full variable domain reads DGGITQSPKYLFRKEGQNVTLSCEQNLNHDAMYWYRQDPGQGLRLIYYSQIVNDFQKGDIAEGYSVSREKKESFPLTVTSAQKNPTAFYLCASTRTKIGQSPLHFGNGTRLTVT.

This clonotype was picked up many times. The chain has TRBV5-1 and TRBJ1-1; perhaps TRBD1 as D (5 bases). CDR1 is SGHRS and CDR2 is YFSETQ in the germline V gene. This CDR3 is built from 15 residues. V lost 4 bases to trimming and J lost 8 bases, with 21 bases between them. CDR3 DNA sequence: TGCGCCAGCAGCCCCGACGTCAGGGCTGGGACGGAAGCTTTCTTT. This codes for CASSPDVRAGTEAFF.

This clonotype appeared many times. The chain links TRBV20-1 to TRBJ2-3; 8 bases agree with TRBD2. CDR1 DFQATT and CDR2 SNEGSKA come from the germline V gene (reference sequence). With 3 bases clipped from V and 0 bases from J, the junction kept 11 bases outside the gene matches. The CDR3 covers 17 residues. The CDR3 loop reads CSASAAGVSGSTDTQYF. CDR3 sequence (DNA): TGCAGTGCTAGTGCAGCGGGGGTTAGCGGGAGCACAGATACGCAGTATTTT.

This clonotype was detected ten times or more. The V and J genes are TRBV12-3 or TRBV12-4 and TRBJ1-4; 7 nucleotides match TRBD1. V shed 6 bases, J shed 11 bases, and the junction held 12 bases outside the gene matches. The CDR3 runs to 14 residues. The CDR3 DNA reads TGTGCCAGCAGCCAAACAGGGGACAAGGGTAAACTGTTTTTT. It codes for CASSQTGDKGKLFF.

This clonotype has a handful of counts. The chain carries TRBV5-1 and TRBJ2-6; unclear D gene. CDR1 SGHRS and CDR2 YFSETQ come from the germline V gene. The CDR3 covers 15 residues. The V gene lost 4 bases and the J gene lost 2 bases, with 10 bases spanning the gap. This chain's CDR3 is CASSVEGPGANVLTF. The CDR3 DNA is TGCGCCAGCAGCGTGGAAGGCCCTGGGGCCAACGTCCTGACTTTC.

Comment on this clonotype: Given a much more abundant clone one base away, this may be a read error. The rearrangement uses TRBV7-9 and TRBJ2-2; possibly TRBD2 for D (5 bases). The germline CDR1 and CDR2 sequences are SEHNR and FQNEAQ (reference sequence). The CDR3 loop spans 14 amino acids. This chain's CDR3 is CASSRGPNTGELLF. The CDR3 nucleotides are TGTGCCAGCAGTCGCGGGCCGAACACCGGGGAGCTGCTTTTT.

This clonotype was detected ten times or more. One junction end disagrees with the germline gene, perhaps due to a read error. The CDR3: CASSPGLAELYF. DNA of the CDR3: TGTGCCAGCAGCCCGGGACTAGCGGAGCTGTACTTC. This chain links TRBV6-5 with TRBJ2-7; 11 bases agree with TRBD2. The CDR3 runs to 12 residues. The germline V gene encodes CDR1 MNHEY and CDR2 SVGAGI.

This clonotype was detected many times. V usage is TRBV6-1 and J usage is TRBJ2-7; D call uncertain. The CDR3 has 13 amino acids. V was pared by 0 bases and J by 5 bases, with 8 bases between. Germline-derived CDR1 and CDR2 are MNHNS and SASEGT. The CDR3 DNA reads as TGTGCCAGCAGTGAAGCTTGGCCTGACGAGCAGTACTTC. Protein product: CASSEAWPDEQYF.

A word on this clonotype: The conserved phenylalanine or tryptophan normally closing the CDR3 is absent here, so this likely arose from a read error. The chain employs TRBV28 and TRBJ2-7; 8 positions agree with TRBD2. The CDR3 runs 15 residues. CDR1 and CDR2 (germline): MDHEN, SYDVKM. V shed 5 bases, J shed 0 bases, and the junction held 6 bases outside the gene matches. CDR3 protein: CASSPGGARSYEQYL. The DNA for the CDR3 is TGTGCCAGCAGTCCGGGGGGGGCCCGCTCCTACGAGCAGTACCTC.

This clonotype was picked up many times. The gene calls are TRBV20-1 and TRBJ2-3, with a weak D call TRBD2 (5 bases). The V gene lost 3 bases and the J gene lost 0 bases, with 13 bases spanning the gap. Germline CDR1 and CDR2: DFQATT and SNEGSKA (reference sequence). The CDR3 extends over 15 amino acids. The CDR3 DNA sequence: TGCAGTGCTAGCCCCCTAGAGGGAAGCACAGATACGCAGTATTTT. Amino acid sequence: CSASPLEGSTDTQYF.

Concerning this clonotype itself: Just one base apart from a much larger clone, this may be a read error. CDR3 region: CASSLALWTSESGSTDTQYF. DNA of the CDR3: TGTGCCAGCAGCTTAGCGCTCTGGACTAGCGAGAGCGGAAGCACAGATACGCAGTATTTT. The chain has TRBV7-9 and TRBJ2-3, with TRBD2 matching over 9 bases. V trimming: 0 bases; J trimming: 0 bases; junction bases outside the gene matches: 13. The CDR3 loop spans 20 amino acids. Germline-derived CDR1 and CDR2 are SEHNR and FQNEAQ (reference sequence).